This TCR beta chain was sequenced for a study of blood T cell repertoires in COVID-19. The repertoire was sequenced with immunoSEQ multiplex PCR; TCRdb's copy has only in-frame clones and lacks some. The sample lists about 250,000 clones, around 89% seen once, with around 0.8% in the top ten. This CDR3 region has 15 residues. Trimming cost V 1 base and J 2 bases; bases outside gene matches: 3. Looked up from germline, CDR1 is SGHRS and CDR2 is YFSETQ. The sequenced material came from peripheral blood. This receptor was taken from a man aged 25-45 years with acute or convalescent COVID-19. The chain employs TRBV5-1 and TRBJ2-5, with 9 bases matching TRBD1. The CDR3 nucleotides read TGCGCCAGCAGCTTGACCGGGACAGGGCAAGAGACCCAGTACTTC. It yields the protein CASSLTGTGQETQYF.